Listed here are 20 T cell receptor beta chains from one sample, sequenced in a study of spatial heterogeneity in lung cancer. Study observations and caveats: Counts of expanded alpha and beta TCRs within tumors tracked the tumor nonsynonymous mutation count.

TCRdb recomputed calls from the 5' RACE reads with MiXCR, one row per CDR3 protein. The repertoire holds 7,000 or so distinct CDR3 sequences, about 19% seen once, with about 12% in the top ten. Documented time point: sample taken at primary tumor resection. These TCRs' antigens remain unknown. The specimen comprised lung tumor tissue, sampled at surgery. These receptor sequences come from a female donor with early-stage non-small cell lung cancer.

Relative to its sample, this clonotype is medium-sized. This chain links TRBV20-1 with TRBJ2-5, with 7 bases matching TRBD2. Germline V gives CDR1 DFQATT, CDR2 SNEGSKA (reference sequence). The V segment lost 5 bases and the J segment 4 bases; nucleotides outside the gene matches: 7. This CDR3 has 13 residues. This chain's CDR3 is CSAWAGEVETQYF. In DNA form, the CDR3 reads TGCAGTGCTTGGGCGGGGGAGGTAGAGACCCAGTACTTC.

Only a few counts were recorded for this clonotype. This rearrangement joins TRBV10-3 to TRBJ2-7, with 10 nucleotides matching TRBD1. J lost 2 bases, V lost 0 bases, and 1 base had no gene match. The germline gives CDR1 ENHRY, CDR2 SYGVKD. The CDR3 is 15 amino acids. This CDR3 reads CAISESGQGPYEQYF. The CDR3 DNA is TGTGCCATCAGTGAGTCGGGACAGGGGCCCTACGAGCAGTACTTC.

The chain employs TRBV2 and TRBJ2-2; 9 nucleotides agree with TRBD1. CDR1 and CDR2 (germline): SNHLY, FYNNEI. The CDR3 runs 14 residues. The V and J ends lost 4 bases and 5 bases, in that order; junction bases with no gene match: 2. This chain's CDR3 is CASSGTGETGELFF. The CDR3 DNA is TGTGCCAGCAGTGGGACAGGGGAGACCGGGGAGCTGTTTTTT. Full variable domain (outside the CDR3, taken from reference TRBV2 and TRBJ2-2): EPEVTQTPSHQVTQMGQEVILRCVPISNHLYFYWYRQILGQKVEFLVSFYNNEISEKSEIFDDQFSVERPDGSNFTLKIRSTKLEDSAMYFCASSGTGETGELFFGEGSRLTVL.

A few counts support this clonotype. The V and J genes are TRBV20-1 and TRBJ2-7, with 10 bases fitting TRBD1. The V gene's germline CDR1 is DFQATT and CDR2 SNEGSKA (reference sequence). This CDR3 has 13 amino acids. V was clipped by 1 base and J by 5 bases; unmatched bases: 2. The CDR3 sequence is CSARVGTGDEQYF. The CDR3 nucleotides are TGCAGTGCTAGAGTCGGGACAGGGGACGAGCAGTACTTC.

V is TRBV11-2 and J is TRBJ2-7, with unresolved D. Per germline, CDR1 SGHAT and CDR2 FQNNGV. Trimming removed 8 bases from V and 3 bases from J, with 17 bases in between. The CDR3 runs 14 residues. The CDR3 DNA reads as TGTGCCAGCTCACTTGCCATGGGTAGCTACGAGCAGTACTTC. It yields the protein CASSLAMGSYEQYF. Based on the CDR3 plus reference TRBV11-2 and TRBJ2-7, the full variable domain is EAGVAQSPRYKIIEKRQSVAFWCNPISGHATLYWYQQILGQGPKLLIQFQNNGVVDDSQLPKDRFSAERLKGVDSTLKIQPAKLEDSAVYLCASSLAMGSYEQYFGPGTRLTVT.

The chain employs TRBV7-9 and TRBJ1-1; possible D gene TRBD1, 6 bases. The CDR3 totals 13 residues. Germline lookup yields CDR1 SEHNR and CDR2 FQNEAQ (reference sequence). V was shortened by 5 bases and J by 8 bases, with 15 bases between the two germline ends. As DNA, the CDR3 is TGTGCCAGCAGCCCACAGGGCCTGGTGGAAGCTTTCTTT. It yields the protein CASSPQGLVEAFF.

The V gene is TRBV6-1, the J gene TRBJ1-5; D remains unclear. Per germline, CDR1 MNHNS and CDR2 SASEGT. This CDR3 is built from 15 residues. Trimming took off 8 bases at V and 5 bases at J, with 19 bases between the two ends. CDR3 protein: CASQFQTRVDQPQHF. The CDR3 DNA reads TGTGCCAGCCAATTCCAAACCCGGGTCGATCAGCCCCAGCATTTT.

The CDR3 spells CASRGRFQETQYF. The CDR3, as DNA: TGTGCCAGCAGGGGACGGTTCCAAGAGACCCAGTACTTC. V usage is TRBV25-1 and J usage is TRBJ2-5, with D perhaps matching TRBD1 or TRBD2 (5 bases each). Trimming pared 6 bases from V and 1 base from J, leaving 9 bases between. The CDR3 has 13 residues. Germline V gene lookup returns CDR1 MGHDK and CDR2 SYGVNS.

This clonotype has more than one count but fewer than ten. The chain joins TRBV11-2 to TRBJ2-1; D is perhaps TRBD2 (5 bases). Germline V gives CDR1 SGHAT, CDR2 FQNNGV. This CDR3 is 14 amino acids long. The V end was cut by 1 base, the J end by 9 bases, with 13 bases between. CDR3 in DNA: TGTGCCAGCAGCTTAGCCCCCGGGAATAGTGAGCAGTTCTTC. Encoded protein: CASSLAPGNSEQFF. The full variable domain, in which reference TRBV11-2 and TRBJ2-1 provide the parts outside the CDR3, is EAGVAQSPRYKIIEKRQSVAFWCNPISGHATLYWYQQILGQGPKLLIQFQNNGVVDDSQLPKDRFSAERLKGVDSTLKIQPAKLEDSAVYLCASSLAPGNSEQFFGPGTRLTVL.

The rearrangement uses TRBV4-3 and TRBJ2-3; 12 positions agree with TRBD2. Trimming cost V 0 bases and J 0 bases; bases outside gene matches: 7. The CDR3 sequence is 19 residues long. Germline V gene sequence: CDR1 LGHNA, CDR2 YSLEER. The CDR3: CASSQDRLAGDPSTDTQYF. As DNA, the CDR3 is TGCGCCAGCAGCCAAGATCGACTAGCGGGGGACCCTAGCACAGATACGCAGTATTTT.

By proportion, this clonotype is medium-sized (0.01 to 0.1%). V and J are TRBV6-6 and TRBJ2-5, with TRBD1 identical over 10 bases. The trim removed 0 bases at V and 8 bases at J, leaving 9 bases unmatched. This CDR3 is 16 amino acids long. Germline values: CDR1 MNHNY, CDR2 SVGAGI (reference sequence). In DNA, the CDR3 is TGTGCCAGCAGTTACTCGATAGGGACAGGGGCTAGTACCCAGTACTTC. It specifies CASSYSIGTGASTQYF.

Here the CDR3 reads CASSSPLAETSYNEQFF. For the CDR3, the DNA is TGTGCCAGCAGTTCTCCACTAGCGGAAACATCCTACAATGAGCAGTTCTTC. V and J are TRBV6-2 or TRBV6-3 and TRBJ2-1; 8 positions match TRBD2. This CDR3 is built from 17 residues. Germline lookup yields CDR1 MNHEY and CDR2 SVGEGT. Trimming removed 4 bases from V and 1 base from J; junction bases left unmatched: 9.

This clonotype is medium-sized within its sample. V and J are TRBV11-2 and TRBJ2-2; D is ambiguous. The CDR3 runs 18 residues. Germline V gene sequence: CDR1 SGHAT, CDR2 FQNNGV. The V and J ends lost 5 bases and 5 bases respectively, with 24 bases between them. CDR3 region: CASSPPLIVTYYTGELFF. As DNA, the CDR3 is TGTGCCAGCAGCCCCCCCCTTATAGTGACGTATTATACCGGGGAGCTGTTTTTT. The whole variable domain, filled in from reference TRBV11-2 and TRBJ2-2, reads EAGVAQSPRYKIIEKRQSVAFWCNPISGHATLYWYQQILGQGPKLLIQFQNNGVVDDSQLPKDRFSAERLKGVDSTLKIQPAKLEDSAVYLCASSPPLIVTYYTGELFFGEGSRLTVL.

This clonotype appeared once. The CDR3: CASTPGQGRTGELFF. CDR3 DNA sequence: TGTGCCAGCACCCCTGGACAGGGCCGGACCGGGGAGCTGTTTTTT. The chain combines TRBV6-2 or TRBV6-3 with TRBJ2-2; 8 nucleotides align to TRBD1. Germline CDR1 and CDR2: MNHEY and SVGEGT. The length of the CDR3 is 15 residues. The V segment lost 7 bases and the J segment 5 bases; nucleotides outside the gene matches: 9.

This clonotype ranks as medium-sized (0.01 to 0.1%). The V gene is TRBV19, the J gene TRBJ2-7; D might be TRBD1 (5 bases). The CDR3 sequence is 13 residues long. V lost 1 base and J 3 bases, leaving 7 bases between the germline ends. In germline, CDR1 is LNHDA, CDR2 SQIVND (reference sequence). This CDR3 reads CASSIGQNYEQYF. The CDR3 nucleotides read TGTGCCAGTAGTATAGGACAGAACTACGAGCAGTACTTC.

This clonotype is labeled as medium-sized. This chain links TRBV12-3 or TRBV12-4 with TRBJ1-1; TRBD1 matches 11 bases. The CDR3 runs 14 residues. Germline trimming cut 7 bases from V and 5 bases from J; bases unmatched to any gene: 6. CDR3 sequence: CASIPDRGLTEAFF. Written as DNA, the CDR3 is TGTGCCAGCATCCCGGACAGGGGGCTAACTGAAGCTTTCTTT.

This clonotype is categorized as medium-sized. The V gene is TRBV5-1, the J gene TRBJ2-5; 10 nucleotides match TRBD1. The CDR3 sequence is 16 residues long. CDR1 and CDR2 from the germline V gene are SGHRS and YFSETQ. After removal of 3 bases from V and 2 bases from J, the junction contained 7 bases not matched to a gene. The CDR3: CASSWGLGQGQETQYF. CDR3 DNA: TGCGCCAGCAGCTGGGGCCTGGGACAGGGGCAAGAGACCCAGTACTTC.

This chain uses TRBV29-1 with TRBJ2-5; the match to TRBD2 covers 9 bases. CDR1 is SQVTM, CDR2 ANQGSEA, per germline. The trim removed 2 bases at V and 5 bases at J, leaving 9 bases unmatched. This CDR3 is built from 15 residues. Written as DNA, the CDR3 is TGCAGCGTTGAAATCGGGACTAGCTTGAGTGAGACCCAGTACTTC. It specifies CSVEIGTSLSETQYF. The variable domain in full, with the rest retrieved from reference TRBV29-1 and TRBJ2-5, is SAVISQKPSRDICQRGTSLTIQCQVDSQVTMMFWYRQQPGQSLTLIATANQGSEATYESGFVIDKFPISRPNLTFSTLTVSNMSPEDSSIYLCSVEIGTSLSETQYFGPGTRLLVL.

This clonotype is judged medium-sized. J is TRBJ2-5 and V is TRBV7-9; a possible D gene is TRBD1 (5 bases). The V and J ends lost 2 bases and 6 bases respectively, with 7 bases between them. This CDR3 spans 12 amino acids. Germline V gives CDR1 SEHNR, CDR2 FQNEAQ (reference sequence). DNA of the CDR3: TGTGCCAGCAGCTTAAGGGGAAAGACCCAGTACTTC. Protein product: CASSLRGKTQYF.

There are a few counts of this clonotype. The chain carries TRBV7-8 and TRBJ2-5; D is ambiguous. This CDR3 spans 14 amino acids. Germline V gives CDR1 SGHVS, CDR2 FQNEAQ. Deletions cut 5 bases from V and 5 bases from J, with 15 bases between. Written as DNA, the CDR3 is TGTGCCAGCAGCCCACCGGGTGGTAGGGAGACCCAGTACTTC. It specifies CASSPPGGRETQYF.